What follows are 14 T cell receptor beta chains derived from one specimen sequenced in a study of human T cells and chemical hapten exposure. Regarding time point: patch test 3, about 24 weeks after DPC sensitization. Indicated treatment: therapeutic diphenylcyclopropenone sensitization with weekly scalp DPC. In TCRdb, the RACE reads were re-called with MiXCR into one record per CDR3 protein. The sample yields about 170,000 distinct CDR3 sequences, roughly 25% seen once. This sample comprised whole blood, obtained in connection with sensitization to the hapten diphenylcyclopropenone (DPC). The receptors were gathered from a woman younger than 35 with alopecia areata. Some clones in this sample may be carry-over from other donors' samples.

This chain uses TRBV6-2 or TRBV6-3 with TRBJ1-1; 9 nucleotides align to TRBD1. Germline V gene sequence: CDR1 MNHEY, CDR2 SVGEGT. Trimming removed 7 bases from V and 3 bases from J; junction bases left unmatched: 3. The CDR3 runs to 13 residues. The CDR3 is CASKRTGDTEAFF. Written as DNA, the CDR3 is TGTGCCAGCAAACGGACAGGGGACACTGAAGCTTTCTTT.

Here the CDR3 DNA reads TGTGCCTGGAGTGTGGACCGTTACACTGAAGCTTTCTTT. Residues: CAWSVDRYTEAFF. This chain links TRBV30 with TRBJ1-1, with D unclear. Looked up from germline, CDR1 is GTSNPN and CDR2 is SVGIG (reference sequence). The germline V and J ends were trimmed by 0 bases and 3 bases, with 8 bases remaining between them. The CDR3 length is 13 residues.

V is TRBV4-1 and J is TRBJ2-3; 8 positions agree with TRBD2. Germline trimming cut 5 bases from V and 0 bases from J; bases unmatched to any gene: 4. The CDR3 covers 15 residues. CDR1 and CDR2 (germline): MGHRA, YSYEKL. Here the CDR3 DNA reads TGCGCCAGCAGCTTAGGCGGGGGGAGCACAGATACGCAGTATTTT. It translates to CASSLGGGSTDTQYF.

The rearrangement joins TRBV24-1 to TRBJ2-7; D is possibly TRBD1 or TRBD2 (5 bases each). The germline V and J ends were trimmed by 0 bases and 9 bases, with 8 bases remaining between them. The germline V gene has CDR1 KGHDR and CDR2 SFDVKD. The CDR3 consists of 12 residues. Here the CDR3 reads CATSDLQGAQYF. The CDR3 DNA reads TGTGCCACCAGTGATTTGCAGGGAGCGCAGTACTTC.

The chain combines TRBV20-1 with TRBJ2-1, with D perhaps matching TRBD2 (5 bases). V lost 6 bases and J 2 bases, leaving 14 bases between the germline ends. From germline, CDR1 is DFQATT and CDR2 SNEGSKA (reference sequence). The CDR3 covers 14 residues. The CDR3, as DNA: TGCAGTGCCTCCTCCACGCGGGCCTACAATGAGCAGTTCTTC. This gives the protein CSASSTRAYNEQFF.

J is TRBJ2-5 and V is TRBV19, with 10 bases that match TRBD1. Trimming took 3 bases from V and 1 from J; bases not matched to a gene: 8. This CDR3 is built from 17 residues. CDR1 and CDR2 (germline): LNHDA, SQIVND (reference sequence). The CDR3, as DNA: TGTGCCAGTAGTATGCGCGCGGGACAGGGGACCCAAGAGACCCAGTACTTC. It specifies CASSMRAGQGTQETQYF.

This clonotype was recorded a few times. This chain joins TRBV30 and TRBJ2-7; perhaps D is TRBD1 or TRBD2 (6 bases each). Germline lookup yields CDR1 GTSNPN and CDR2 SVGIG (reference sequence). The CDR3 loop spans 14 amino acids. V lost 4 bases to trimming and J lost 5 bases, with 18 bases between them. This CDR3 reads CAWIRGPWMDEQYF. DNA of the CDR3: TGTGCCTGGATCCGGGGGCCCTGGATGGACGAGCAGTACTTC.

This sequence joins TRBV7-9 and TRBJ2-7; a possible D gene is TRBD2 (5 bases). Germline CDR1 reads SEHNR; CDR2 reads FQNEAQ (reference sequence). The CDR3 contains 16 residues. With 2 bases removed from V and 5 bases from J, the gap between germline ends came to 19 bases. The CDR3 coding sequence is TGTGCCAGCAGCTTAAGGACTGTCGGCTGGCGGAACGAGCAGTACTTC. As protein: CASSLRTVGWRNEQYF.

This clonotype was counted between two and nine times. The chain uses TRBV9 and TRBJ2-1, with TRBD2 as a possible D gene (6 bases). Per germline, CDR1 SGDLS and CDR2 YYNGEE. The CDR3 length is 14 residues. The V end was cut by 4 bases, the J end by 8 bases, with 16 bases between. CDR3 protein: CASSLTRGDHEQFF. The CDR3 bases are TGTGCCAGCAGCTTGACTAGAGGTGATCATGAGCAGTTCTTC.

The chain employs TRBV11-2 and TRBJ1-6, with D uncertain. The CDR3 is made up of 15 amino acids. Germline loops: CDR1 SGHAT, CDR2 FQNNGV. V dropped 4 bases and J dropped 7 bases, with 14 bases sitting between them. CDR3 loop: CASSSREATNSPLHF. In nucleotides, the CDR3 is TGTGCCAGCAGCTCCAGAGAGGCGACGAATTCACCCCTCCACTTT.

The chain has TRBV10-3 and TRBJ2-3; maybe TRBD2 (6 bases). Germline V lookup: CDR1 ENHRY, CDR2 SYGVKD. Trimming stripped 7 bases from V and 5 bases from J, with 16 bases between. The CDR3 runs to 14 residues. This CDR3 reads CAITDGGLVDTQYF. For the CDR3, the DNA is TGTGCCATCACCGATGGGGGGTTGGTAGATACGCAGTATTTT.

This chain joins TRBV20-1 and TRBJ2-5; 7 bases agree with TRBD2. J was trimmed by 1 base and V by 1 base; bases with no gene match: 9. From germline, CDR1 is DFQATT and CDR2 SNEGSKA (reference sequence). The CDR3 is 16 amino acids. This CDR3 reads CSARAFERGIQETQYF. In DNA, the CDR3 is TGCAGTGCTAGAGCCTTTGAGCGGGGAATCCAAGAGACCCAGTACTTC.

This clonotype was seen more than once but under ten times. V is TRBV7-9 and J is TRBJ2-3; no definite D call. From germline, CDR1 is SEHNR and CDR2 FQNEAQ (reference sequence). CDR3 length: 14 residues. V lost 2 bases, J lost 6 bases, and 12 bases lay in between. The CDR3: CASSLTPRSDTQYF. As DNA, the CDR3 is TGTGCCAGCAGCTTAACCCCCCGATCCGATACGCAGTATTTT.

The V gene is TRBV5-1, the J gene TRBJ2-7; the D gene is possibly TRBD1 (6 bases). Per the germline V gene, CDR1 is SGHRS and CDR2 is YFSETQ. The CDR3 covers 12 residues. Trimming pared 7 bases from V and 6 bases from J, leaving 14 bases between. CDR3 region: CASRTGSREQYF. CDR3 in DNA: TGCGCCAGCCGTACAGGGTCCCGCGAGCAGTACTTC. Together with reference TRBV5-1 and TRBJ2-7, the CDR3 gives the full variable domain: KAGVTQTPRYLIKTRGQQVTLSCSPISGHRSVSWYQQTPGQGLQFLFEYFSETQRNKGNFPGRFSGRQFSNSRSEMNVSTLELGDSALYLCASRTGSREQYFGPGTRLTVT.